These 5 T cell receptor beta chains were sequenced from one sample in a study of blood T cells in healthy people across ages. Alongside a J-beta primer mix, a sample-barcoded 5' primer served in a second PCR lasting about 7 to 11 cycles. TCRdb re-called the 5' RACE reads through MiXCR, storing one row per CDR3 protein. The table records 550,000 to 600,000 distinct CDR3 sequences, roughly 29% of them present only once. Sample: blood. The source is a woman aged 70-85 years in good health.

This clonotype was seen more than once but under ten times. The chain uses TRBV7-2 and TRBJ2-5; D is unclear. The germline V gene has CDR1 SGHTA and CDR2 FQGNSA. The CDR3 is made up of 15 amino acids. V was cut by 5 bases and J by 11 bases, with 24 bases left in between. In nucleotides, the CDR3 is TGTGCCAGCAGCCCCCGGCAATCAACAGCTCTTAGGCAGTACTTC. Amino acids: CASSPRQSTALRQYF.

This sequence joins TRBV12-3 or TRBV12-4 and TRBJ1-5; D ambiguous. The CDR3 has 15 residues. V lost 3 bases and J lost 7, with 16 bases in between. The CDR3 sequence is CASSFAGVGNQPQHF. The CDR3 region has the DNA TGTGCCAGCAGTTTCGCTGGGGTCGGGAACCAGCCCCAGCATTTT.

The V and J genes are TRBV28 and TRBJ2-2; TRBD1 aligns across 8 bases. The CDR3 loop spans 14 amino acids. V shed 6 bases, J shed 4 bases, and the junction held 4 bases outside the gene matches. The V gene's germline CDR1 is MDHEN and CDR2 SYDVKM. The CDR3 DNA sequence: TGTGCCAGCAGGCTACAGGGGGGCACCGGGGAGCTGTTTTTT. It yields the protein CASRLQGGTGELFF.

The gene calls are TRBV6-1 and TRBJ1-6; tentative D call: TRBD1 (6 bases). This CDR3 has 12 amino acids. Trimming stripped 5 bases from V and 15 bases from J, with 14 bases between. The germline V gene has CDR1 MNHNS and CDR2 SASEGT. The CDR3: CASSKNRVDLHF. DNA for the CDR3: TGTGCCAGCAGTAAAAACAGGGTTGACCTCCACTTT.

The chain recombines TRBV20-1 with TRBJ2-1, with 13 nucleotides matching TRBD2. There are 14 residues in the CDR3. With V trimmed by 5 bases and J by 7 bases, 5 bases remained unmatched. CDR1 is DFQATT, CDR2 SNEGSKA, per germline (reference sequence). CDR3 coding DNA: TGCAGTGCTCCTACTAGCGGGGGGGAAAATGAGCAGTTCTTC. Translation gives CSAPTSGGENEQFF.